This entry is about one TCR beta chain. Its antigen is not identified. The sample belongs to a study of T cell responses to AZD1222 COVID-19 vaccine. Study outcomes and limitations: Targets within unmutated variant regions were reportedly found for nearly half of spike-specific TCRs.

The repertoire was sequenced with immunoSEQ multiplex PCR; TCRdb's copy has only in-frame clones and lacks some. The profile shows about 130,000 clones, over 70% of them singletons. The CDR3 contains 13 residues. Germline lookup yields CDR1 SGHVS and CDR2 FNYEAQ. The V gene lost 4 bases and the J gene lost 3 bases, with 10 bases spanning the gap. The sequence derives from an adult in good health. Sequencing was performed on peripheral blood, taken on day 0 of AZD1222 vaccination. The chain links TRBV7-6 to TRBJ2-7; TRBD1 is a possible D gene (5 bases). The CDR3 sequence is CASSSNRGYEQYF. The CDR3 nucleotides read TGTGCCAGCAGCTCAAATAGGGGCTACGAGCAGTACTTC.